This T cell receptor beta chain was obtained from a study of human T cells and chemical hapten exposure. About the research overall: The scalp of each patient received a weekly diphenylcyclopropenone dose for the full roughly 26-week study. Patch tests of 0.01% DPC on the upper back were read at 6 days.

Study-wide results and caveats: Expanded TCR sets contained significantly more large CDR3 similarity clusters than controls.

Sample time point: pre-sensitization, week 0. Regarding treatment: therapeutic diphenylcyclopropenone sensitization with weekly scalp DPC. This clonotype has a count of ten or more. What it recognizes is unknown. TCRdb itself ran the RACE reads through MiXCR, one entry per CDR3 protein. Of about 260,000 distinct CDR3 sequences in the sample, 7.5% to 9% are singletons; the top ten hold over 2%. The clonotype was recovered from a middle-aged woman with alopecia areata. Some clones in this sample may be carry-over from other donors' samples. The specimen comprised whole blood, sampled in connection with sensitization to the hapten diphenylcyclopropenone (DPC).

CDR3: CASLDSRGVYNEQFF. DNA of the CDR3: TGTGCCAGCCTGGACTCGCGAGGGGTGTACAATGAGCAGTTCTTC. The chain carries TRBV10-3 and TRBJ2-1, with D possibly being TRBD1 or TRBD2 (5 bases each). The CDR3 extends over 15 amino acids. Trimming stripped 10 bases from V and 4 bases from J, with 20 bases between. Germline V gene sequence: CDR1 ENHRY, CDR2 SYGVKD.